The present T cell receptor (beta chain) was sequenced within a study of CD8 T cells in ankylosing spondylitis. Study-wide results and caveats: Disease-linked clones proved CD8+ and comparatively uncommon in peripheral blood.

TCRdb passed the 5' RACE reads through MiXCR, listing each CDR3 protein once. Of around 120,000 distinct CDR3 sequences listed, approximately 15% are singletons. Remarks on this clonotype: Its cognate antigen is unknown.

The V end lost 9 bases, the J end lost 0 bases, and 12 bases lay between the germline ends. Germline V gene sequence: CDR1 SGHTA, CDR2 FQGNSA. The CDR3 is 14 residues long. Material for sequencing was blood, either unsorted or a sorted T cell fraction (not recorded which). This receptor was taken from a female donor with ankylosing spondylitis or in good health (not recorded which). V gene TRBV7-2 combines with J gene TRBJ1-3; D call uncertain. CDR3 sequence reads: CASTPTGSGNTIYF. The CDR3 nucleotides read TGTGCCAGTACCCCGACGGGCTCTGGAAACACCATATATTTT.